Listed below are T cell receptor beta chains from one sample, sequenced in a study of regulatory dendritic cells for organ transplantation. Using immunoSEQ multiplex PCR, the repertoire was profiled, and TCRdb retains in-frame clones only, with some absent. The repertoire includes almost 30,000 clones, roughly 85% of them detected once, and roughly 2.2% sits in the top ten. The sample taken for sequencing was memory CD4+ T cells from blood. These receptors originate from a human donor in good health. Both conserved end residues are trimmed from each CDR3. The order of the fields is D gene, V gene, J gene, CDR3 protein. A D gene is named only where the DNA matches it firmly.

d_call: TRBD1; v_call: TRBV5-1; j_call: TRBJ1-2; cdr3_aa: ASSLSQGAAIYT
d_call: .; v_call: TRBV19; j_call: TRBJ2-2; cdr3_aa: ASSIPGRSNTGELF
d_call: .; v_call: TRBV29-1; j_call: TRBJ1-1; cdr3_aa: SVWDRDTEAF
d_call: .; v_call: TRBV5-1; j_call: TRBJ2-3; cdr3_aa: ASSWGASDTDTQY
d_call: .; v_call: TRBV6-1; j_call: TRBJ2-7; cdr3_aa: ASSEGDKQY
d_call: .; v_call: TRBV7-2; j_call: TRBJ1-2; cdr3_aa: ASSLVGFEGGYT
d_call: .; v_call: TRBV7-2; j_call: TRBJ2-5; cdr3_aa: ASSLDSGGGLETQY
d_call: .; v_call: TRBV28; j_call: TRBJ2-3; cdr3_aa: ASSSPGRSTDTQY
d_call: TRBD1; v_call: TRBV6-5; j_call: TRBJ1-6; cdr3_aa: ASGDRGKNNSPLH
d_call: TRBD2; v_call: TRBV2; j_call: TRBJ2-1; cdr3_aa: ASSEQRLAGTYNEQF
d_call: .; v_call: TRBV29-1; j_call: TRBJ1-1; cdr3_aa: SVWGYTEAF
d_call: TRBD2; v_call: TRBV30; j_call: TRBJ2-1; cdr3_aa: AWSAPTSGRRNEQF
d_call: .; v_call: TRBV28; j_call: TRBJ2-7; cdr3_aa: ASSNSYEQY
d_call: TRBD1; v_call: TRBV5-4; j_call: TRBJ1-2; cdr3_aa: ASSFAGGEGYT
d_call: .; v_call: TRBV28; j_call: TRBJ1-6; cdr3_aa: ASSGRVLGSPLH
d_call: TRBD1; v_call: TRBV30; j_call: TRBJ2-4; cdr3_aa: AWSRGQGAWENIQY
d_call: .; v_call: TRBV4-1; j_call: TRBJ1-4; cdr3_aa: ASSQTLTRANEKLF
d_call: .; v_call: TRBV5-1; j_call: TRBJ2-5; cdr3_aa: ASSLGPQETQY
d_call: TRBD2; v_call: TRBV6-4; j_call: TRBJ2-3; cdr3_aa: ASAGGDTDTQY
d_call: .; v_call: TRBV2; j_call: TRBJ1-2; cdr3_aa: ASSVEVRYGYT
d_call: .; v_call: TRBV11-2; j_call: TRBJ2-7; cdr3_aa: ASSSDGPNEQY
d_call: .; v_call: TRBV7-2; j_call: TRBJ2-2; cdr3_aa: ASSPLVRRNTGELF
d_call: .; v_call: TRBV18; j_call: TRBJ2-7; cdr3_aa: ASSTTGRGAYEQY
d_call: .; v_call: TRBV4-2; j_call: TRBJ2-5; cdr3_aa: ASSQETLLGSPQY
d_call: .; v_call: TRBV6-1; j_call: TRBJ1-1; cdr3_aa: ASSIGETEAF
d_call: .; v_call: TRBV7-3; j_call: TRBJ2-6; cdr3_aa: ASSLAPGSGANVLT
d_call: .; v_call: TRBV27; j_call: TRBJ1-1; cdr3_aa: ASSVFRTNMNTEAF
d_call: .; v_call: TRBV5-1; j_call: TRBJ2-5; cdr3_aa: ASSLVDNEETQY
d_call: .; v_call: TRBV4-3; j_call: TRBJ2-6; cdr3_aa: ASSQDGEGAGANVLT
d_call: .; v_call: TRBV5-8; j_call: TRBJ1-1; cdr3_aa: ASSPDGGGVAF
d_call: .; v_call: TRBV7-2; j_call: TRBJ2-1; cdr3_aa: ASSRSPTEYNEQF
d_call: .; v_call: TRBV5-4; j_call: TRBJ1-1; cdr3_aa: ASSIGTEGAF
d_call: TRBD1; v_call: TRBV5-1; j_call: TRBJ1-2; cdr3_aa: ASSGQGDGYT
d_call: TRBD2; v_call: TRBV11-2; j_call: TRBJ2-5; cdr3_aa: ASSYPKFGGTKETQY
d_call: .; v_call: TRBV6-1; j_call: TRBJ2-7; cdr3_aa: ASSENQKQY
d_call: .; v_call: TRBV2; j_call: TRBJ2-7; cdr3_aa: ASIDDGLGQY